These T cell receptor beta chains were read from a single sample in a study of control samples from healthy donors and cancer patients. TCRdb's table, derived via immunoSEQ multiplex PCR, lists solely in-frame clones and lacks some. The data contain about 150,000 clones, approximately 94% of them seen just once; the ten biggest clones take up 5.7%. The specimen sequenced was blood. The receptors here all came from a man between 40 and 49 years old in good health. CDR3s include the opening cysteine and the closing phenylalanine or tryptophan. The D gene is left open where the match is weak. Clone size is stated in some rows and not others, as once, few, many or a class when expanded.

- | - | TRBJ2-1 | TRBV5-4 | CASSLGVKQGEQFF | TGTGCCAGCAGCCTGGGGGTGAAACAGGGAGAGCAGTTCTTC
- | - | TRBJ2-7 | TRBV11-1 | CASSLSRGGVSYEQYF | TGTGCCAGCAGCTTAAGTCGCGGGGGCGTATCCTACGAGCAGTACTTC
TRBD1 | - | TRBJ1-4 | TRBV7-8 | CASSLGGTASANEKLFF | TGTGCCAGCAGCTTAGGCGGGACAGCCTCCGCTAATGAAAAACTGTTTTTT
- | - | TRBJ2-3 | TRBV6-6 | CASSSVEADTQYF | TGTGCCAGCAGTTCTGTAGAGGCAGATACGCAGTATTTT
TRBD1 | - | TRBJ1-5 | TRBV5-1 | CASSSGTGYNQPQHF | TGCGCCAGCAGCTCCGGGACAGGGTACAATCAGCCCCAGCATTTT
TRBD1 | - | TRBJ2-1 | TRBV5-1 | CASSGTGSNEQFF | TGCGCCAGCAGTGGGACAGGGAGCAATGAGCAGTTCTTC
- | - | TRBJ1-1 | TRBV3-1/TRBV3-2 | CASSQGGMGTEAFF | TGTGCCAGCAGCCAGGGGGGGATGGGCACTGAAGCTTTCTTT
- | - | TRBJ1-1 | TRBV5-1 | CASSSTGDYTEAFF | TGCGCCAGCAGCTCCACCGGGGACTACACTGAAGCTTTCTTT
- | - | TRBJ2-2 | TRBV19 | CASSIAPHTGELFF | TGTGCCAGTAGTATAGCCCCCCACACCGGGGAGCTGTTTTTT
- | - | TRBJ1-2 | TRBV5-1 | CASSLEGGVGYGYTF | TGCGCCAGCAGCTTGGAGGGAGGGGTCGGCTATGGCTACACCTTC
TRBD1 | - | TRBJ2-5 | TRBV4-1 | CASSRWGQGDQETQYF | TGCGCCAGCAGCCGATGGGGACAGGGGGATCAAGAGACCCAGTACTTC
- | - | TRBJ2-1 | TRBV11-2 | CASSLVHVAKDEQFF | TGTGCCAGCAGCTTAGTGCACGTCGCTAAGGATGAGCAGTTCTTC
- | - | TRBJ1-1 | TRBV19 | CASTSGPIRAFF | TGTGCCAGTACCTCAGGCCCTATTAGGGCTTTCTTT
- | - | TRBJ1-2 | TRBV4-3 | CASSQVRTGWGYGYTF | TGCGCCAGCAGCCAAGTGAGGACGGGTTGGGGCTATGGCTACACCTTC
- | - | TRBJ1-4 | TRBV7-2 | CASRMDSATNEKLFF | TGTGCCAGCCGTATGGATTCAGCAACTAATGAAAAACTGTTTTTT
- | - | TRBJ1-1 | TRBV5-8 | CASSLDSEAFF | TGTGCCAGCAGCTTGGACAGTGAAGCTTTCTTT
TRBD1 | - | TRBJ1-4 | TRBV6-5 | CASSSGGADEKLFF | TGTGCCAGCAGTTCAGGGGGCGCGGATGAAAAACTGTTTTTT
TRBD2 | - | TRBJ2-3 | TRBV5-6 | CASSLGSAGAADTQYF | TGTGCCAGCAGCTTGGGTTCAGCGGGGGCTGCAGATACGCAGTATTTT
TRBD2 | - | TRBJ2-1 | TRBV18 | CASSPPVGMTSGGPYNEQFF | TGTGCCAGCTCACCACCGGTAGGGATGACTAGCGGGGGACCCTACAATGAGCAGTTCTTC
TRBD1 | once | TRBJ1-2 | TRBV3-1/TRBV3-2 | CASSRTGALTGGYTF | TGTGCCAGCAGCCGGACAGGGGCCCTCACGGGGGGCTACACCTTC
- | - | TRBJ1-1 | TRBV7-8 | CASSLAPSGVNTEAFF | TGTGCCAGCAGCTTAGCGCCAAGTGGGGTGAACACTGAAGCTTTCTTT
- | - | TRBJ1-1 | TRBV7-9 | CASSLGQEAFF | TGTGCCAGCAGCTTAGGGCAGGAAGCTTTCTTT
- | - | TRBJ2-1 | TRBV15 | CATSRGNEEQFF | TGTGCCACCAGCAGGGGGAACGAGGAGCAGTTCTTC
- | - | TRBJ2-3 | TRBV27 | CASSLFSSTDTQYF | TGTGCCAGCAGTTTATTCTCCAGCACAGATACGCAGTATTTT
- | - | TRBJ1-6 | TRBV6-5 | CASSSAQTYNSPLHF | TGTGCCAGTTCATCCGCGCAAACCTATAATTCACCCCTCCACTTT
- | - | TRBJ1-4 | TRBV7-9 | CASSTQGTNEKLFF | TGTGCCAGCAGTACGCAGGGAACTAATGAAAAACTGTTTTTT
- | - | TRBJ2-7 | TRBV7-8 | CASSFTGIEQYF | TGTGCCAGCAGCTTTACAGGGATCGAGCAGTACTTC
TRBD1 | - | TRBJ1-2 | TRBV7-8 | CASSRQGARGYTF | TGTGCCAGCAGCCGACAGGGGGCTCGTGGCTACACCTTC
- | - | TRBJ1-1 | TRBV5-1 | CASSKGRGTEAFF | TGCGCCAGCAGCAAGGGGCGAGGAACTGAAGCTTTCTTT
- | once | TRBJ1-2 | TRBV28 | CASSLWGGRYGYTF | TGTGCCAGCAGTTTATGGGGGGGGAGGTATGGCTACACCTTC
- | - | TRBJ2-3 | TRBV7-9 | CASSPTPSSQYF | TGTGCCAGCAGCCCTACTCCTAGTTCCCAGTATTTT
- | - | TRBJ1-2 | TRBV4-1 | CASSPERGANYGYTF | TGCGCCAGCAGCCCTGAGAGGGGAGCGAACTATGGCTACACCTTC
- | once | TRBJ1-2 | TRBV7-9 | CASSLAQGVNGYTF | TGTGCCAGCAGCTTAGCGCAGGGAGTGAATGGCTACACCTTC
TRBD1 | - | TRBJ2-2 | TRBV5-4 | CASSSSDRANTGELFF | TGTGCCAGCAGTTCGTCCGACAGGGCGAACACCGGGGAGCTGTTTTTT
- | - | TRBJ1-2 | TRBV29-1 | CSVEPGAFYGYTF | TGCAGCGTTGAGCCGGGGGCCTTCTATGGCTACACCTTC
- | - | TRBJ1-2 | TRBV11-2 | CASSLGTAYGYTF | TGTGCCAGCAGCTTAGGGACCGCCTATGGCTACACCTTC
- | - | TRBJ2-2 | TRBV9 | CASSPEGAVTGELFF | TGTGCCAGCAGCCCGGAGGGGGCCGTCACCGGGGAGCTGTTTTTT
TRBD1 | few | TRBJ2-5 | TRBV7-9 | CASSFRQGAWETQYF | TGTGCCAGCAGCTTTCGGCAGGGGGCTTGGGAGACCCAGTACTTC
TRBD1 | once | TRBJ2-1 | TRBV28 | CASSTPGQFHNEQFF | TGTGCCAGCAGTACCCCGGGACAGTTCCACAATGAGCAGTTCTTC
- | - | TRBJ2-5 | TRBV6-4 | CASSPGQGGGQETQYF | TGTGCCAGCAGCCCCGGACAGGGAGGGGGACAAGAGACCCAGTACTTC
- | - | TRBJ1-2 | TRBV28 | CASSSGHPSDGYTF | TGTGCCAGCAGTTCGGGACACCCTAGCGATGGCTACACCTTC
- | - | TRBJ2-7 | TRBV28 | CASSLGQNEQYF | TGTGCCAGCAGTTTAGGGCAGAACGAGCAGTACTTC
TRBD1 | - | TRBJ2-2 | TRBV28 | CASSQRTGFRAGELFF | TGTGCCAGCAGTCAGCGGACAGGGTTTCGTGCCGGGGAGCTGTTTTTT
- | - | TRBJ1-1 | TRBV5-6 | CASSLVTSNTEAFF | TGTGCCAGCAGCTTGGTGACGTCGAACACTGAAGCTTTCTTT
- | - | TRBJ1-2 | TRBV27 | CASSWGAGSYGYTF | TGTGCCAGCAGTTGGGGAGCGGGGAGCTATGGCTACACCTTC
- | - | TRBJ1-1 | TRBV18 | CASSRLNTEAFF | TGTGCCAGCTCACGGTTGAACACTGAAGCTTTCTTT
- | - | TRBJ2-1 | TRBV28 | CASSSSGAEHHNEQFF | TGTGCCAGCAGTTCGTCAGGGGCTGAACATCACAATGAGCAGTTCTTC